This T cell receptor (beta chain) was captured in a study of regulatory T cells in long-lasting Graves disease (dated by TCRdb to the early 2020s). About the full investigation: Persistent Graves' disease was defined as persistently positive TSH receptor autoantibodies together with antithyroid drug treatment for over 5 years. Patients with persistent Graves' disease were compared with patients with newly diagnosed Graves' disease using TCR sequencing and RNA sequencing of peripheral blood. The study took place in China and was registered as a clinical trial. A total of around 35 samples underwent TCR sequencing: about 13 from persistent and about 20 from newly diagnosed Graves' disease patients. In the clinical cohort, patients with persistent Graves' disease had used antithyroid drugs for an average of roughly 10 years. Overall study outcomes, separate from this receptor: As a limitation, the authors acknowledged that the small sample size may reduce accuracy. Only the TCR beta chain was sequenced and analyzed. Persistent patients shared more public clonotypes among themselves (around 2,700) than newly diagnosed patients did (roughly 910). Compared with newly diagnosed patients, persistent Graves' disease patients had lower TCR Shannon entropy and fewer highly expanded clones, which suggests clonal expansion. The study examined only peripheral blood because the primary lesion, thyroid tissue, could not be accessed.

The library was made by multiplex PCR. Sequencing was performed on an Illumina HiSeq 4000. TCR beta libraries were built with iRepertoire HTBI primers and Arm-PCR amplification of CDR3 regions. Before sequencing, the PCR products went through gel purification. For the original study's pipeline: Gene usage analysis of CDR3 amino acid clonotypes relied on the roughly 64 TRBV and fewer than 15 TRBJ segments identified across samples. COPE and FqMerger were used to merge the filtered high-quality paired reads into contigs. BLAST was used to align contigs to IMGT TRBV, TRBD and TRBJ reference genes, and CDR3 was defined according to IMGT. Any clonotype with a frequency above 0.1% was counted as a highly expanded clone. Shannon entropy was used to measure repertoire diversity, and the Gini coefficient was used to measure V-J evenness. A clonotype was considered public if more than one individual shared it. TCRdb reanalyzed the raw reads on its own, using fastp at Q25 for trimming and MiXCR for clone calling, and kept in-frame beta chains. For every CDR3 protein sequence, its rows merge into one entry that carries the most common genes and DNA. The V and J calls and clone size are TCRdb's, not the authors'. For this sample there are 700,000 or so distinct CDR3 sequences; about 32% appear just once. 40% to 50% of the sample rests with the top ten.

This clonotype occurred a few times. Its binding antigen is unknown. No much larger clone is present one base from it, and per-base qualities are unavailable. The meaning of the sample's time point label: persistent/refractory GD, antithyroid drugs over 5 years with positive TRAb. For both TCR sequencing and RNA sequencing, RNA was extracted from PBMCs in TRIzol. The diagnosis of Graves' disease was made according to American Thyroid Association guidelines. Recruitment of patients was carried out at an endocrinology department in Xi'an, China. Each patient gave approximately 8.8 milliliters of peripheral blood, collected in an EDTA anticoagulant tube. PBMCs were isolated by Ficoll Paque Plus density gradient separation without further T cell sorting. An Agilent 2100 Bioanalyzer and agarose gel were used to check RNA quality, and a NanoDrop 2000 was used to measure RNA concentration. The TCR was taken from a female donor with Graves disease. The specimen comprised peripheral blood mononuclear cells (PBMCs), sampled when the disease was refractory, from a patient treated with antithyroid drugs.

In nucleotide form, the sequence is TGCAGTGCTAGAGCCGGGACACCGTATCAGCCCCAGCATTTT. It is translated as CSARAGTPYQPQHF. The V and J segments used are TRBV20-1 and TRBJ1-5, and TRBD1 may be the D gene, going by 6 matching bases. Taken from the germline V gene (reference sequence), the CDR1 and CDR2 loops are DFQATT and SNEGSKA. V is pared back by 1 base and J by 5 bases, with 12 bases lying between the germline termini. Inclusive of the bounding cysteine and phenylalanine, the CDR3 is 14 residues long. Of all the DNA, just the CDR3 is kept, 42 bases in frame from base 1.